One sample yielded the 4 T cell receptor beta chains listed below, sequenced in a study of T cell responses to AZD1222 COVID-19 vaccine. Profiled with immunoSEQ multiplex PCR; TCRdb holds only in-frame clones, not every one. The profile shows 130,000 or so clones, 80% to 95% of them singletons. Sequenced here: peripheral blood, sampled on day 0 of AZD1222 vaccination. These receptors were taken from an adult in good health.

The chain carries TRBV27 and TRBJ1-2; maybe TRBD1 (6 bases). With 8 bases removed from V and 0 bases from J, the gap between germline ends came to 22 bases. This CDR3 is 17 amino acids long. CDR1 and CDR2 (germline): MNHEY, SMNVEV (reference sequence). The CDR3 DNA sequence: TGTGCCAGCCGGGCGCTTGACAGGTCGATAACTAACTATGGCTACACCTTC. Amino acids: CASRALDRSITNYGYTF.

The CDR3 sequence: CASSVTGDGNTIYF. CDR3 bases: TGTGCCAGCAGCGTGACAGGGGATGGAAACACCATATATTTT. The chain combines TRBV9 with TRBJ1-3, with 8 bases that match TRBD1. CDR1 and CDR2 (germline): SGDLS, YYNGEE. The CDR3 consists of 14 residues. Germline trimming cut 2 bases from V and 3 bases from J; bases unmatched to any gene: 1.

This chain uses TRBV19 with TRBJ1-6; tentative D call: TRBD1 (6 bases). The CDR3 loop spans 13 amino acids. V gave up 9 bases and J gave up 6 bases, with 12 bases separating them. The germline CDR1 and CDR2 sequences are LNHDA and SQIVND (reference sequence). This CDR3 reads CASRDIPNSPLHF. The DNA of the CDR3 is TGTGCCAGCCGGGACATCCCTAATTCACCCCTCCACTTT.

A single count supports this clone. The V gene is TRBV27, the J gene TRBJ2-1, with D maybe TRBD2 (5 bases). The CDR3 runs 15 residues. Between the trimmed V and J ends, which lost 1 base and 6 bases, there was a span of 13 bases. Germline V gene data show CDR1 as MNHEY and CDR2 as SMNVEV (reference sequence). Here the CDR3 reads CASSLWGEGPNEQFF. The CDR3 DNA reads TGTGCCAGCAGTTTATGGGGAGAGGGCCCCAATGAGCAGTTCTTC.